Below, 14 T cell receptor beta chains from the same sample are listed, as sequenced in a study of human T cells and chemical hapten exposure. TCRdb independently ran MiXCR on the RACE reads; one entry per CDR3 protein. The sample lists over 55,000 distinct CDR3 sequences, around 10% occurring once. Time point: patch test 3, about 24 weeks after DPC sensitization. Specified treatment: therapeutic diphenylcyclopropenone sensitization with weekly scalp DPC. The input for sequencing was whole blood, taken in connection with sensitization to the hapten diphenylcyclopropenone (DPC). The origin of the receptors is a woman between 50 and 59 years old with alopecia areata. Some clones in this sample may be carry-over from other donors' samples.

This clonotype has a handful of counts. CDR3 sequence reads: CASSFLQGSNTEAFF. In nucleotides, the CDR3 is TGTGCCAGCAGCTTCCTACAGGGGAGTAACACTGAAGCTTTCTTT. The chain is built from TRBV7-9 and TRBJ1-1, with 7 nucleotides matching TRBD1. This CDR3 is built from 15 residues. V gave up 3 bases and J gave up 2 bases; unmatched junction bases: 6. Germline CDR1 SEHNR, CDR2 FQNEAQ (reference sequence).

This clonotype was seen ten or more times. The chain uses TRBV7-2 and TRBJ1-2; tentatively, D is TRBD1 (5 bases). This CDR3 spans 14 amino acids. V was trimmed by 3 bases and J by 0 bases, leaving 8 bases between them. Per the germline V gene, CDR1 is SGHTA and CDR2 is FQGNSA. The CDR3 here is CASSLEGTNYGYTF. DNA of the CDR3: TGTGCCAGCAGCTTGGAGGGGACTAACTATGGCTACACCTTC.

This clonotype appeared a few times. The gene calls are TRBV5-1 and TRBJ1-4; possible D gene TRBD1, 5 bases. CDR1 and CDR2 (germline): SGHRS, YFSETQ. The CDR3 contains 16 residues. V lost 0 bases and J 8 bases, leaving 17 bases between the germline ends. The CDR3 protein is CASSLAGAEGQEKLFF. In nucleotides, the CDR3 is TGCGCCAGCAGCTTGGCCGGGGCAGAGGGCCAGGAAAAACTGTTTTTT.

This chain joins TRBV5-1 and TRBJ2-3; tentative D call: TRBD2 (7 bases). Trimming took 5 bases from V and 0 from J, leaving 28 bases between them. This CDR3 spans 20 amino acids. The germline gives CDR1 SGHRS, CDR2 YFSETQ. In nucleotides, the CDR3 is TGCGCCAGCAGTAGACGGGGGGCCGTTCGTTTTATTGGAAGCACAGATACGCAGTATTTT. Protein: CASSRRGAVRFIGSTDTQYF.

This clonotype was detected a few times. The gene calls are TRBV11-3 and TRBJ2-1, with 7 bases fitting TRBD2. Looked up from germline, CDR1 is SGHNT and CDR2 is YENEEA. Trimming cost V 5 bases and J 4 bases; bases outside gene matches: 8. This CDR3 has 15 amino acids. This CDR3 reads CASSLMGGLYNEQFF. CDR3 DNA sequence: TGTGCCAGCAGCCTAATGGGAGGGTTATACAATGAGCAGTTCTTC. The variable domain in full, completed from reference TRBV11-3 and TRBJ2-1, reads EAGVVQSPRYKIIEKKQPVAFWCNPISGHNTLYWYLQNLGQGPELLIRYENEEAVDDSQLPKDRFSAERLKGVDSTLKIQPAELGDSAVYLCASSLMGGLYNEQFFGPGTRLTVL.

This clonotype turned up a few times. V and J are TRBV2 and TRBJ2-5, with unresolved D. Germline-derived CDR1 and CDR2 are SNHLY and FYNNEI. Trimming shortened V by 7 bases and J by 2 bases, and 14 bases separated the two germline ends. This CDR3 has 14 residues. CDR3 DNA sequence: TGTGCCAGCAAGGTCGGCCCCCATCAAGAGACCCAGTACTTC. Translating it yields CASKVGPHQETQYF.

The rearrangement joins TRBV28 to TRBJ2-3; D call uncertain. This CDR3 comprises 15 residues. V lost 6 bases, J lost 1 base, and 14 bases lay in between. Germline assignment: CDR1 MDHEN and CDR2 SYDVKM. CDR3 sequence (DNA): TGTGCCAGCAGCCGTCGACAAACCGGCACAGATACGCAGTATTTT. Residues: CASSRRQTGTDTQYF.

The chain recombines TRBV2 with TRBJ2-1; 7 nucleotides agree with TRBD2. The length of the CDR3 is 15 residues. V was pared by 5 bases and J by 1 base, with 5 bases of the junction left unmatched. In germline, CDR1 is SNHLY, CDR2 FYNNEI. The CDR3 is CASSTLARSYNEQFF. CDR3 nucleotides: TGTGCCAGCAGTACACTAGCGAGGTCCTACAATGAGCAGTTCTTC.

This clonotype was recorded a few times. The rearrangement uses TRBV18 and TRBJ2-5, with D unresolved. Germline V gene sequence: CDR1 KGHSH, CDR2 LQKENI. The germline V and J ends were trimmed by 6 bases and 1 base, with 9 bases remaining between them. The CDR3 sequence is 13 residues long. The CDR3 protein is CASSLLSQETQYF. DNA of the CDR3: TGTGCCAGCTCCCTTTTGAGCCAAGAGACCCAGTACTTC.

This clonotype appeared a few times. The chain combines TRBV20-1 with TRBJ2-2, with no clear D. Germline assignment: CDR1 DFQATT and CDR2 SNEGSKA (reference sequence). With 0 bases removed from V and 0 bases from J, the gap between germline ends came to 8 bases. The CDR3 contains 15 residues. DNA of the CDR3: TGCAGTGCTAGAGATCCACAGTCGAACACCGGGGAGCTGTTTTTT. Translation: CSARDPQSNTGELFF.

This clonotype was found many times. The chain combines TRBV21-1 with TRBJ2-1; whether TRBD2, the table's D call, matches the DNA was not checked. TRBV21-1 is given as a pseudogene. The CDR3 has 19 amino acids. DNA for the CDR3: TGTGCCAGCAGCAAAGGGACTAGCGGGGGGCTCCCCCGGAACAATGAGCAGTTCTTC. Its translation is CASSKGTSGGLPRNNEQFF.

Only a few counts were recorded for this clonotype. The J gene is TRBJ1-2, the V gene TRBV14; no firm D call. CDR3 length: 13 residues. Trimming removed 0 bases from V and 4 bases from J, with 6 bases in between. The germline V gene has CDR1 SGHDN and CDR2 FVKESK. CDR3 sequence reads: CASSQEVLYGYTF. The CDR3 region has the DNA TGTGCCAGCAGCCAAGAGGTCCTCTATGGCTACACCTTC.

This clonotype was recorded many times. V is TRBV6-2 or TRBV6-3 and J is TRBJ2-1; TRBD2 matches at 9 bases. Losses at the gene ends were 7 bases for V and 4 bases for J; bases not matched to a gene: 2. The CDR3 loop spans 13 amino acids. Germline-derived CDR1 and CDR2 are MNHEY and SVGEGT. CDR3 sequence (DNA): TGTGCCAGCAAAAGCGGGGGGTACAATGAGCAGTTCTTC. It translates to CASKSGGYNEQFF.

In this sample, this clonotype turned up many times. In nucleotides, the CDR3 is TGCAGCGTTGCGGGCAGGGCAAACACTGAAGCTTTCTTT. Amino acid sequence: CSVAGRANTEAFF. V is TRBV29-1 and J is TRBJ1-1, with a weak D call TRBD1 (5 bases). Per germline, CDR1 SQVTM and CDR2 ANQGSEA. The CDR3 is 13 residues long. V was cut by 4 bases and J by 2 bases, with 11 bases left in between.